Many counts were recorded for the clone carrying this T cell receptor beta chain. The sample comes from a study of early T cells in non-severe SARS-CoV-2 infection. A single record per CDR3 protein comes from TCRdb applying MiXCR to the 5' RACE reads. The data contain some 64,000 distinct CDR3 sequences, 10% to 11% of them singletons. This receptor was taken from an adult who was a healthcare worker with PCR-confirmed SARS-CoV-2 infection or an uninfected control (not recorded which). The specimen was whole blood.

The CDR3 loop reads CASSLGSWGTRDEAFF. CDR3 coding DNA: TGCGCCAGCAGCTTGGGTTCTTGGGGGACGAGGGATGAAGCTTTCTTT. The chain links TRBV5-1 to TRBJ1-1, with D perhaps TRBD1 (5 bases). Between the trimmed V and J ends, which lost 0 bases and 7 bases, there was a span of 19 bases. This CDR3 is 16 amino acids long. CDR1 and CDR2 from the germline V gene are SGHRS and YFSETQ.